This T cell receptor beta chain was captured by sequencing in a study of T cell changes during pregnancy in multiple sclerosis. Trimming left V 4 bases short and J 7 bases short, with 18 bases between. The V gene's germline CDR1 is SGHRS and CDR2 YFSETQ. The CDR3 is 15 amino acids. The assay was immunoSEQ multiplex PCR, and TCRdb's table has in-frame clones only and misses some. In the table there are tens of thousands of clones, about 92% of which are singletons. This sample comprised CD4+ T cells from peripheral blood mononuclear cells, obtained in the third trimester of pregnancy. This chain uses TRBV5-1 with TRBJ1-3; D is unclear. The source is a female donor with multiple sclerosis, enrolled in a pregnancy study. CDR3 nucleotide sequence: TGCGCCAGCAGCCACGCTCCCGGGTTCGGGAACACCATATATTTT. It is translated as CASSHAPGFGNTIYF.